The 23 T cell receptor beta chains given below trace back to one sample, sequenced in a study of cytomegalovirus exposure and HLA in healthy donors. 13 Jbeta primers and 60 Vbeta primers were used for the PCR. TCRdb's copy holds only in-frame clones and misses some; the assay was immunoSEQ multiplex PCR. The profile shows some 96,000 clones, about 72% of them singletons. The specimen was PBMCs. These receptors all stem from a woman aged 55-69 years in good health and CMV-seropositive.

The CDR3 nucleotides are TGTGCCAGCAGTGGGGTCACTAGCTACAATGAGCAGTTCTTC. It encodes CASSGVTSYNEQFF. The chain employs TRBV6-1 and TRBJ2-1, with a possible D match to TRBD2 (5 bases). V was pared by 4 bases and J by 3 bases, with 10 bases between. Germline CDR1 is MNHNS and CDR2 is SASEGT. The CDR3 extends over 14 amino acids.

V gene TRBV30 combines with J gene TRBJ2-3, with a possible D match to TRBD1 (5 bases). The V end was cut by 2 bases, the J end by 1 base, with 10 bases between. CDR1 and CDR2 (germline): GTSNPN, SVGIG (reference sequence). The CDR3 is 14 amino acids. Here the CDR3 reads CAWSSIGGTDTQYF. CDR3 bases: TGTGCCTGGAGTTCTATAGGGGGCACAGATACGCAGTATTTT.

The V and J genes are TRBV19 and TRBJ2-7; 7 bases are a match to TRBD2. CDR1 and CDR2 from the germline V gene are LNHDA and SQIVND (reference sequence). This CDR3 has 14 amino acids. Unmatched junction bases numbered 5, after V lost 5 bases and J lost 1 base. CDR3 protein: CASSQQAGSYEQYF. The CDR3 DNA reads TGTGCCAGTAGTCAACAAGCGGGGTCCTACGAGCAGTACTTC.

This sequence joins TRBV2 and TRBJ1-4; the D gene is possibly TRBD1 (5 bases). The CDR3 contains 15 residues. Germline V gene lookup returns CDR1 SNHLY and CDR2 FYNNEI. Trimming removed 1 base from V and 8 bases from J, with 14 bases in between. This CDR3 reads CASSEDGQGREKLFF. Written as DNA, the CDR3 is TGTGCCAGCAGTGAAGATGGGCAGGGCCGCGAAAAACTGTTTTTT. Variable domain in full (rest from reference TRBV2 and TRBJ1-4): EPEVTQTPSHQVTQMGQEVILRCVPISNHLYFYWYRQILGQKVEFLVSFYNNEISEKSEIFDDQFSVERPDGSNFTLKIRSTKLEDSAMYFCASSEDGQGREKLFFGSGTQLSVL.

This rearrangement joins TRBV7-9 to TRBJ2-5; weak D call: TRBD1 (6 bases). Near its end, the DNA agrees better with TRBJ2-7, so the J call may be wrong. The CDR3 contains 15 residues. Germline V CDR1 and CDR2: SEHNR, FQNEAQ (reference sequence). The CDR3 reads CASSPSGSGAYEQYF. The CDR3 DNA is TGTGCCAGCAGCCCCTCCGGGTCAGGGGCCTACGAGCAGTACTTC.

The chain has TRBV4-1 and TRBJ1-5, with D perhaps matching TRBD1 (5 bases). V gave up 1 base and J gave up 0 bases, with 7 bases separating them. Germline CDR1 MGHRA, CDR2 YSYEKL. The CDR3 runs 15 residues. The CDR3 region is CASSQGTNSNQPQHF. CDR3 coding DNA: TGCGCCAGCAGCCAAGGGACAAATAGCAATCAGCCCCAGCATTTT.

This clone showed up just a few times. The chain couples TRBV7-9 to TRBJ2-1, with 7 bases identical to TRBD1. The CDR3 contains 15 residues. Germline CDR1 and CDR2: SEHNR and FQNEAQ (reference sequence). V trimming: 5 bases; J trimming: 5 bases; junction bases outside the gene matches: 9. The CDR3 DNA sequence: TGTGCCAGCAGCAGCCCTCCGGGACAGAACAATGAGCAGTTCTTC. This gives the protein CASSSPPGQNNEQFF.

The V and J genes are TRBV2 and TRBJ1-1; possibly TRBD1 for D (5 bases). CDR3 length equals 14 residues. Per germline, CDR1 SNHLY and CDR2 FYNNEI. Trimming left V 6 bases short and J 6 bases short, with 17 bases between. DNA of the CDR3: TGTGCCAGCAGGGTTCAGGGCGGTCTGCCTGAAGCTTTCTTT. It encodes CASRVQGGLPEAFF.

In its sample, this clone was seen a few times. This chain connects TRBV5-1 to TRBJ2-2, with TRBD2 identical over 7 bases. This CDR3 comprises 14 residues. Per the germline V gene, CDR1 is SGHRS and CDR2 is YFSETQ. V lost 3 bases, J lost 5 bases, and 4 bases stayed unmatched. The CDR3 protein is CASSWNSGTGELFF. DNA of the CDR3: TGCGCCAGCAGCTGGAATAGCGGGACCGGGGAGCTGTTTTTT. Full variable domain (outside the CDR3, taken from reference TRBV5-1 and TRBJ2-2): KAGVTQTPRYLIKTRGQQVTLSCSPISGHRSVSWYQQTPGQGLQFLFEYFSETQRNKGNFPGRFSGRQFSNSRSEMNVSTLELGDSALYLCASSWNSGTGELFFGEGSRLTVL.

The chain joins TRBV9 to TRBJ2-1, with TRBD1 as a possible D gene (5 bases). V dropped 3 bases and J dropped 12 bases, with 16 bases sitting between them. Looked up from germline, CDR1 is SGDLS and CDR2 is YYNGEE. The CDR3 runs to 13 residues. CDR3 residues: CASSGPGRVGQFF. DNA for the CDR3: TGTGCCAGCAGCGGGCCAGGCAGGGTAGGGCAGTTCTTC.

The V gene is TRBV11-2, the J gene TRBJ2-7; 12 bases fit TRBD2. CDR3 length equals 14 residues. V shed 5 bases and J 3 bases; nucleotides not matched to a gene: 2. CDR1 is SGHAT, CDR2 FQNNGV, per germline. The CDR3 DNA follows: TGTGCCAGCAGCCGGACTAGCGGGAACTACGAGCAGTACTTC. This sequence encodes CASSRTSGNYEQYF.

The chain is built from TRBV18 and TRBJ1-4; D is ambiguous. Germline CDR1 and CDR2: KGHSH and LQKENI. Deletions cut 3 bases from V and 7 bases from J, with 12 bases between. This CDR3 is 14 amino acids long. The CDR3 DNA follows: TGTGCCAGCTCACCTTTTACAGACCGTGAAAAACTGTTTTTT. Translated: CASSPFTDREKLFF.

This rearrangement joins TRBV27 to TRBJ2-7, with D possibly TRBD1 on 5 matching bases. The CDR3 runs 14 residues. V lost 5 bases and J lost 1, with 12 bases in between. Germline-derived CDR1 and CDR2 are MNHEY and SMNVEV (reference sequence). CDR3 loop: CASSRQPGSYEQYF. CDR3 bases: TGTGCCAGCAGTCGACAGCCAGGATCCTACGAGCAGTACTTC.

The genes are TRBV19 and TRBJ2-5, with D uncertain. The CDR3 runs to 13 residues. Germline CDR1 is LNHDA and CDR2 is SQIVND (reference sequence). Deletions cut 8 bases from V and 7 bases from J, with 17 bases between. This chain's CDR3 is CASRKFSYGTQYF. The CDR3 region has the DNA TGTGCCAGTCGCAAATTCTCGTACGGGACCCAGTACTTC. Variable domain in full (rest from reference TRBV19 and TRBJ2-5): DGGITQSPKYLFRKEGQNVTLSCEQNLNHDAMYWYRQDPGQGLRLIYYSQIVNDFQKGDIAEGYSVSREKKESFPLTVTSAQKNPTAFYLCASRKFSYGTQYFGPGTRLLVL.

The J gene is TRBJ2-3, the V gene TRBV5-4, with TRBD1 matching over 8 bases. This CDR3 comprises 16 residues. The germline V gene encodes CDR1 SGHNT and CDR2 YYREEE (reference sequence). The trim removed 4 bases at V and 1 base at J, leaving 8 bases unmatched. The CDR3: CASSPGQGVGTDTQYF. The CDR3 DNA is TGTGCCAGCAGCCCCGGACAGGGCGTGGGCACAGATACGCAGTATTTT.

The chain uses TRBV27 and TRBJ2-1, with 9 bases that match TRBD2. The V gene's germline CDR1 is MNHEY and CDR2 SMNVEV (reference sequence). The CDR3 runs 17 residues. V shed 7 bases and J 6 bases; nucleotides not matched to a gene: 16. The CDR3: CASINPGGLARGNEQFF. The DNA for the CDR3 is TGTGCCAGCATCAACCCTGGGGGACTAGCAAGGGGCAATGAGCAGTTCTTC.

The V gene is TRBV7-3, the J gene TRBJ2-3; 8 bases are shared with TRBD2. The V gene end was trimmed by 5 bases and the J gene end by 6 bases; junction bases not matched to a gene: 4. CDR1 and CDR2 (germline): SGHTA, FQGTGA. The CDR3 has 13 amino acids. CDR3: CASSPGGVDTQYF. In DNA form, the CDR3 reads TGTGCCAGCAGCCCCGGGGGGGTCGATACGCAGTATTTT.

V usage is TRBV5-6 and J usage is TRBJ2-1; D is ambiguous. The length of the CDR3 is 11 residues. Germline-derived CDR1 and CDR2 are SGHDT and YYEEEE. Trimming stripped 4 bases from V and 7 bases from J, with 6 bases between. The chain's CDR3 is CASSNLNEQFF. The CDR3 DNA follows: TGTGCCAGCAGCAACCTAAATGAGCAGTTCTTC.

A single count supports this clone. The chain links TRBV5-1 to TRBJ2-7; no reliable D call. CDR3 length: 15 residues. The V end was cut by 5 bases, the J end by 3 bases, with 18 bases between. Germline lookup yields CDR1 SGHRS and CDR2 YFSETQ. CDR3 coding DNA: TGCGCCAGCAGTCTTCGCACCCACACAGACTACGAGCAGTACTTC. It yields the protein CASSLRTHTDYEQYF.

The J gene is TRBJ1-4, the V gene TRBV28, with 8 bases matching TRBD1. The germline V gene encodes CDR1 MDHEN and CDR2 SYDVKM. J lost 7 bases, V lost 10 bases, and 8 bases had no gene match. This CDR3 is built from 13 residues. The CDR3, as DNA: TGTGCCACGACAGGGGAAGGTCGTGAAAAACTGTTTTTT. Amino acids: CATTGEGREKLFF.

The genes are TRBV6-5 and TRBJ2-7; maybe TRBD1 (6 bases). There are 14 residues in the CDR3. V was pared by 6 bases and J by 5 bases, with 17 bases between. Per germline, CDR1 MNHEY and CDR2 SVGAGI. The CDR3 here is CASRPLQGSHEQYF. CDR3 coding DNA: TGTGCCAGCAGACCACTACAGGGTAGTCACGAGCAGTACTTC.

The CDR3 is CASSVGGTSGTSYNEQFF. CDR3 DNA: TGTGCCAGCAGCGTAGGGGGGACTAGCGGGACCTCCTACAATGAGCAGTTCTTC. The chain employs TRBV9 and TRBJ2-1, with 13 bases identical to TRBD2. In germline, CDR1 is SGDLS, CDR2 YYNGEE. V trimming: 0 bases; J trimming: 0 bases; junction bases outside the gene matches: 3. This CDR3 spans 18 amino acids.

This clone was detected once. The rearrangement links TRBV6-5 to TRBJ2-3; D remains ambiguous. Germline-derived CDR1 and CDR2 are MNHEY and SVGAGI. This CDR3 region has 15 residues. V lost 6 bases and J 0 bases, leaving 13 bases between the germline ends. The CDR3 spells CASSPTPTSTDTQYF. DNA for the CDR3: TGTGCCAGCAGCCCAACTCCAACTAGCACAGATACGCAGTATTTT.